The source of this T cell receptor (beta chain) is a study of response to subunit inactivated influenza vaccine. TCRdb re-analysed the RT-PCR reads in MiXCR, keeping a single row per CDR3 protein. The repertoire holds more than 600,000 distinct CDR3 sequences, with about a fifth as singletons. This clonotype was detected many times. V was clipped by 2 bases and J by 0 bases, with 12 bases between them. Germline CDR1 DFQATT, CDR2 SNEGSKA (reference sequence). The CDR3 contains 15 residues. The gene calls are TRBV20-1 and TRBJ2-3; possibly TRBD2 for D (5 bases). The source of this sequence is a man aged 50 or older who received an inactivated influenza vaccine. The sample in question was PBMCs from blood, obtained 5 to 6 days after vaccination. The CDR3 here is CSARKDSYSTDTQYF. DNA of the CDR3: TGCAGTGCTAGAAAGGACTCTTATAGCACAGATACGCAGTATTTT.